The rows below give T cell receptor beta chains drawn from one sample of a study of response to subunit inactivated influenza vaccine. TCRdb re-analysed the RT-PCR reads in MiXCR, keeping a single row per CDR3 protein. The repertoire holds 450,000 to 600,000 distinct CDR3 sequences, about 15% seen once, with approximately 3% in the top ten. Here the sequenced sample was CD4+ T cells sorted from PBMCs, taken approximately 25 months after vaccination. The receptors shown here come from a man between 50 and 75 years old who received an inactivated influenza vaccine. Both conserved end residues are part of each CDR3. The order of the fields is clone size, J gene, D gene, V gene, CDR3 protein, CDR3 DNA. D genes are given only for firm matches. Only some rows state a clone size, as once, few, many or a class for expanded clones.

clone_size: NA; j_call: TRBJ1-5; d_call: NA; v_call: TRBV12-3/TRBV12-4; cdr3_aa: CASSLNHGKPQHF; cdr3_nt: TGTGCCAGCAGTTTGAATCATGGGAAGCCCCAGCATTTT
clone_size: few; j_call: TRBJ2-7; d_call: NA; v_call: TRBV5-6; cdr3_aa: CASSLMGYEQYF; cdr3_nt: TGTGCCAGCAGCTTGATGGGGTACGAGCAGTACTTC
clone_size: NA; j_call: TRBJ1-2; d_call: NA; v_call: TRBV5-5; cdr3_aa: CASSGPGPANYGYTF; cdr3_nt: TGTGCCAGCAGCGGGCCAGGACCCGCTAACTATGGCTACACCTTC
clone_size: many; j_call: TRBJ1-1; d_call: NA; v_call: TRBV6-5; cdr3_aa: CASSYSPLIGGYTEAFF; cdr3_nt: TGTGCCAGCAGTTACTCCCCCCTGATTGGGGGGTACACTGAAGCTTTCTTT
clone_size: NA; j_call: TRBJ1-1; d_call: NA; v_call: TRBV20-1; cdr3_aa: CSARSPVGEPVFF; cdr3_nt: TGCAGTGCTAGATCCCCCGTAGGGGAGCCCGTATTCTTT
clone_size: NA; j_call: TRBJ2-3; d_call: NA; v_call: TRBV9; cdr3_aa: CASSVVGISSTDTQYF; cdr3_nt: TGTGCCAGCAGCGTCGTGGGGATTTCTAGCACAGATACGCAGTATTTT
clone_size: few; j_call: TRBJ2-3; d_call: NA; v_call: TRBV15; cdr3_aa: CATSRGTDTQYF; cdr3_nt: TGTGCCACCAGCAGAGGCACAGATACGCAGTATTTT
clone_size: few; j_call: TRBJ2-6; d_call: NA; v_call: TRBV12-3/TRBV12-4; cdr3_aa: CASTPYRDGPSGANVLTF; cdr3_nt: TGTGCCAGCACCCCATACAGGGATGGGCCCTCTGGGGCCAACGTCCTGACTTTC
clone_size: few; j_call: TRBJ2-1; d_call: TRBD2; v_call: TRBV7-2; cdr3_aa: CASSLAGGPREQFF; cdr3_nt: TGTGCCAGCAGCCTAGCGGGGGGGCCGAGGGAGCAGTTCTTC
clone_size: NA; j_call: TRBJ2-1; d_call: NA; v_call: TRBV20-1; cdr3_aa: CSAIRGESHNEQFF; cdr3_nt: TGCAGTGCTATAAGGGGAGAGTCCCACAATGAGCAGTTCTTC
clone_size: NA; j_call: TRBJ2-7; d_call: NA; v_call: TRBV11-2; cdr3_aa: CASSLSLQPYEQYF; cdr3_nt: TGTGCCAGCAGCTTGAGTCTGCAACCCTACGAGCAGTACTTC
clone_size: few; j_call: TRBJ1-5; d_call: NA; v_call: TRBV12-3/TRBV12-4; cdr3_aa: CASSLDRGGQNQPQHF; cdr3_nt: TGTGCCAGCAGTTTAGATCGTGGGGGGCAAAATCAGCCCCAGCATTTT
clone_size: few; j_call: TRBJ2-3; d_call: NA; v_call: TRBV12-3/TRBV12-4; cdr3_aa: CASARGHADTQYF; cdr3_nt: TGTGCCAGCGCCAGAGGTCACGCAGATACGCAGTATTTT
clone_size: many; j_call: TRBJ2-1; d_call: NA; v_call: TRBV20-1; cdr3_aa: CSARDPRKIRSYNEQFF; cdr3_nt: TGCAGTGCTAGAGATCCTCGGAAAATACGGTCCTACAATGAGCAGTTCTTC
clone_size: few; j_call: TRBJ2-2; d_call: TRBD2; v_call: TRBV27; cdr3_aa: CASSFRTSGSTGELFF; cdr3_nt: TGTGCCAGCAGTTTCCGGACTAGCGGATCCACCGGGGAGCTGTTTTTT
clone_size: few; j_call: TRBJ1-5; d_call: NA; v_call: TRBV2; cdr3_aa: CASSEVKRQPQHF; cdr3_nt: TGTGCCAGCAGTGAAGTGAAGAGGCAGCCCCAGCATTTT
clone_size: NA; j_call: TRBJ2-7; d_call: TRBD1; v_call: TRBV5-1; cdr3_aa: CASSLGTWDSSYEQYF; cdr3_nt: TGCGCCAGCAGCTTGGGGACCTGGGACAGCTCCTACGAGCAGTACTTC
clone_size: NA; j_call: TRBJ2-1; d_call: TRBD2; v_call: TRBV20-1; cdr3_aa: CSATGTSGNEQFF; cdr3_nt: TGCAGTGCCACCGGGACTAGCGGCAATGAGCAGTTCTTC
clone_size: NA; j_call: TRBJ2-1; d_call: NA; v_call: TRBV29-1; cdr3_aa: CSVARAGSYNEQFF; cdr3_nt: TGCAGCGTTGCCAGGGCTGGCTCCTACAATGAGCAGTTCTTC
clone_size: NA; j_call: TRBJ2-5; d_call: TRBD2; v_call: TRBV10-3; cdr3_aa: CAISDLAGRETQYF; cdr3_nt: TGTGCCATCAGTGATCTAGCGGGGCGAGAGACCCAGTACTTC
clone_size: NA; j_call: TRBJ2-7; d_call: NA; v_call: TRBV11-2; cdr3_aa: CASSFNHEQYF; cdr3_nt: TGTGCCAGCAGCTTTAACCACGAGCAGTACTTC
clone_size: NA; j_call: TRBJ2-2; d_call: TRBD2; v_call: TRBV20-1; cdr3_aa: CSAILRFLTSGITGELFF; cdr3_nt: TGCAGTGCTATCCTACGATTTTTGACTAGCGGGATCACCGGGGAGCTGTTTTTT
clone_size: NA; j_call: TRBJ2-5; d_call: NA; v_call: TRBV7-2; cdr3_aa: CASSRKQGVEETQYF; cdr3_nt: TGTGCCAGCAGCCGCAAACAGGGTGTGGAAGAGACCCAGTACTTC
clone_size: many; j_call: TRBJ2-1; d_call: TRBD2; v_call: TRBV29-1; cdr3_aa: CSGGGNEQFF; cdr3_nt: TGCAGCGGGGGGGGCAATGAGCAGTTCTTC
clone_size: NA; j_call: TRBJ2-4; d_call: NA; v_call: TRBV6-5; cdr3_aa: CASSYSVRSKNIQYF; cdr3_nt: TGTGCCAGCAGTTACTCCGTCCGATCCAAAAACATTCAGTACTTC
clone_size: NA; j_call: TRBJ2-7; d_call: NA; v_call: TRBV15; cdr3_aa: CATSSLYGYEQYF; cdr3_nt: TGTGCCACCAGCTCTCTTTACGGCTACGAGCAGTACTTC
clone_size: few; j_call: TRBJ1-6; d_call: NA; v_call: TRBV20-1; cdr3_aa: CSARGQYNSPLHF; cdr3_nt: TGCAGTGCTCGCGGACAGTATAATTCACCCCTCCACTTT
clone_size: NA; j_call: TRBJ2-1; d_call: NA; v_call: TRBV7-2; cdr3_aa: CASSLEAGLGNEQFF; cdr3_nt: TGTGCCAGCAGCTTAGAAGCAGGGTTAGGGAATGAGCAGTTCTTC
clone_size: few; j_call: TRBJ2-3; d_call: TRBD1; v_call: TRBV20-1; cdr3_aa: CSAEDGGDRVTDTQYF; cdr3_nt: TGCAGTGCTGAGGATGGCGGGGACAGGGTAACAGATACGCAGTATTTT
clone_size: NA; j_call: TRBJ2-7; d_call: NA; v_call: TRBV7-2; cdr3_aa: CASNDRYLDYEQYF; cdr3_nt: TGTGCCAGCAACGACAGGTACCTAGACTACGAGCAGTACTTC
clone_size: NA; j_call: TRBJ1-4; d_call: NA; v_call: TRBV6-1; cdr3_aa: CASRSSGHNEKLFF; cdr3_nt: TGTGCCAGTCGGAGCAGCGGTCATAATGAAAAACTGTTTTTT
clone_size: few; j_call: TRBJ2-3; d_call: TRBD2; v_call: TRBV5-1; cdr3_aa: CASSYLLAVLPADTQYF; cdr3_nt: TGCGCCAGCAGCTATCTACTAGCGGTTCTCCCGGCGGATACGCAGTATTTT
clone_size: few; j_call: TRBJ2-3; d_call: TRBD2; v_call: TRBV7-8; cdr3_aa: CASSSRIPGLAGATDTQYF; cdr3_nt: TGTGCCAGCAGCTCGCGAATACCGGGACTAGCGGGAGCGACAGATACGCAGTATTTT
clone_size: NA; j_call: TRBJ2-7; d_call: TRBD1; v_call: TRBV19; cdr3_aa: CASSRADRGPYEQYF; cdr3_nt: TGTGCCAGTAGTAGGGCGGACAGGGGCCCCTACGAGCAGTACTTC
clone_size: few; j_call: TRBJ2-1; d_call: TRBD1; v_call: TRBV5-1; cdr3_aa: CASSLGGDRAYNEQFF; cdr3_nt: TGCGCCAGCAGCTTGGGGGGGGACAGGGCATACAATGAGCAGTTCTTC
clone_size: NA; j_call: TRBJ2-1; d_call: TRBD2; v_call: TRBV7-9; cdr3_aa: CASSLRASGSGDEQFF; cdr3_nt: TGTGCCAGCAGCCTAAGGGCTAGCGGGAGTGGGGATGAGCAGTTCTTC
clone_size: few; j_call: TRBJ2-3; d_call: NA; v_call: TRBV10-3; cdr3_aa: CAISEQSGFVADTQYF; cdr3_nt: TGTGCCATCAGTGAACAAAGCGGCTTTGTCGCAGATACGCAGTATTTT
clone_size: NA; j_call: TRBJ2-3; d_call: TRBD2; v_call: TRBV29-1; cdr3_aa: CSVRGGLAGPDTQYF; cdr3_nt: TGCAGCGTCCGCGGGGGACTAGCGGGTCCAGATACGCAGTATTTT
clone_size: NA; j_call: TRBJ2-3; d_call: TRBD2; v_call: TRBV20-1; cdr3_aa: CSATKLAGGPSTDTQYF; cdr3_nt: TGCAGTGCTACCAAACTAGCGGGGGGCCCTAGCACAGATACGCAGTATTTT
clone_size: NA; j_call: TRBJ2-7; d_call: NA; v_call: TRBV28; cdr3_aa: CASSGPVGEQYF; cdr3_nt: TGTGCCAGCAGCGGGCCGGTGGGGGAGCAGTACTTC
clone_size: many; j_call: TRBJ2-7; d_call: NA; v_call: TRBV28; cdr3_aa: CASGGGSLVREQYF; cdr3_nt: TGTGCCAGCGGTGGGGGCAGCTTAGTACGCGAGCAGTACTTC
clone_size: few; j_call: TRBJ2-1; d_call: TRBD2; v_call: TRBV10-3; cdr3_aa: CAISELAGGDEQFF; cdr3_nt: TGTGCCATCAGTGAGTTAGCGGGAGGCGATGAGCAGTTCTTC
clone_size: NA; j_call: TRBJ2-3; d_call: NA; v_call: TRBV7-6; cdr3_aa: CASSLIGPRSTDTQYF; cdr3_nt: TGTGCCAGCAGCTTAATCGGCCCACGAAGCACAGATACGCAGTATTTT
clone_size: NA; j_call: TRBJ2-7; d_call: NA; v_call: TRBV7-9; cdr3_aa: CASSLSKASIYEQYF; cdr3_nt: TGTGCCAGCAGCTTAAGTAAGGCTTCCATCTACGAGCAGTACTTC
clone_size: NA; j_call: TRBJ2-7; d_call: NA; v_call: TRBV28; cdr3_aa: CASSPSDVYEQYF; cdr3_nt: TGTGCCAGCAGTCCCTCCGATGTCTACGAGCAGTACTTC
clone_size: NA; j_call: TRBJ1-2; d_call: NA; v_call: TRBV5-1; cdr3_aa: CASSPSTRAAFYGYTF; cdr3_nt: TGCGCCAGCAGCCCTTCGACGCGGGCGGCGTTCTATGGCTACACCTTC
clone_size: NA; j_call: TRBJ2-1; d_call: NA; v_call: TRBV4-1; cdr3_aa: CASSQEEPSEQFF; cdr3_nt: TGCGCCAGCAGCCAAGAGGAGCCTTCTGAGCAGTTCTTC
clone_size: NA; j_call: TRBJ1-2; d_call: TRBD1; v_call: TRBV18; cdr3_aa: CASSGTGGGYTF; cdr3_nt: TGTGCCAGCTCTGGGACAGGGGGCGGCTACACCTTC
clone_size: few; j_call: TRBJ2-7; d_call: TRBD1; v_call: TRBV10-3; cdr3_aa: CATTGGGYEQYF; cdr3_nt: TGTGCCACCACAGGGGGCGGTTACGAGCAGTACTTC
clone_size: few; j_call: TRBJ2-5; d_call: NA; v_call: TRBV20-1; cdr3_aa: CSGIVGETQYF; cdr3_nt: TGCAGTGGCATAGTGGGAGAGACCCAGTACTTC
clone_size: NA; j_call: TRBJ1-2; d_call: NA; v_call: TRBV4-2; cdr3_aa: CASSQAGQHYGYTF; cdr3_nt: TGTGCCAGCAGCCAAGCCGGACAGCACTATGGCTACACCTTC
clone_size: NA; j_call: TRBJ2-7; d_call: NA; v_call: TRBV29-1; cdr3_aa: CSVVAGPGSYEQYF; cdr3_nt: TGCAGCGTTGTGGCGGGCCCAGGGAGCTACGAGCAGTACTTC
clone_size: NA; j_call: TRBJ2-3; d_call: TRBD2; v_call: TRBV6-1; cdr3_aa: CASSGRTRSADTQYF; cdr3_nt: TGTGCCAGCAGTGGTCGGACTAGGTCGGCAGATACGCAGTATTTT